This T cell receptor (beta chain) was sequenced during a study of blood T cell repertoires in COVID-19. The data were produced by immunoSEQ multiplex PCR, yet TCRdb's version contains in-frame clones alone and is incomplete. The table has about 110,000 clones, approximately 85% seen once; the top ten hold approximately 2.5%. Per germline, CDR1 WNHNN and CDR2 SYGVQD (reference sequence). Deletions cut 2 bases from V and 8 bases from J, with 12 bases between. This CDR3 contains 13 residues. The V and J genes are TRBV10-1 and TRBJ1-2; maybe TRBD1 (5 bases). The sequenced sample consisted of peripheral blood. This TCR was recovered from a human donor in a cohort sampled during active COVID-19. This chain's CDR3 is CASSEIQGGGYTF. As DNA, the CDR3 is TGCGCCAGCAGTGAGATCCAGGGCGGCGGCTACACCTTC.